These 6 T cell receptor beta chains originate from one sample sequenced in a study of a mutant IDH1 vaccine in newly diagnosed glioma. The time point denotes: baseline, week 1 (first vaccination visit). This sample's treatment: pre-vaccination baseline after standard-of-care therapy. Generated by immunoSEQ multiplex PCR, the TCRdb table keeps only in-frame clones and is missing some. This sample yields tens of thousands of clones, of which around 80% are seen a single time; approximately 20% belongs to the top ten. The sequences come from PBMCs, collected from a glioma patient treated with radiotherapy, temozolomide or both. The receptors come from a man aged 30 to 45 with glioma.

The chain combines TRBV6-4 with TRBJ1-4; no definite D call. V was trimmed by 8 bases and J by 4 bases, leaving 5 bases between them. The V gene's germline CDR1 is MRHNA and CDR2 SNTAGT. The CDR3 is 11 amino acids. Here the CDR3 DNA reads TGTGCCAGCTCCCATAATGAAAAACTGTTTTTT. This encodes CASSHNEKLFF.

This chain uses TRBV27 with TRBJ2-7, with a possible D match to TRBD2 (6 bases). V dropped 3 bases and J dropped 8 bases, with 14 bases sitting between them. The CDR3 sequence is 13 residues long. CDR1 MNHEY and CDR2 SMNVEV come from the germline V gene (reference sequence). The CDR3 sequence is CASSFGGLAKQYF. For the CDR3, the DNA is TGTGCCAGCAGTTTCGGGGGATTAGCGAAGCAGTACTTC.

V gene TRBV30 combines with J gene TRBJ1-4; 7 positions match TRBD1. Germline loops: CDR1 GTSNPN, CDR2 SVGIG (reference sequence). The CDR3 covers 16 residues. Trimming removed 1 base from V and 4 bases from J; junction bases left unmatched: 9. This chain's CDR3 is CAWSDRGLNGNEKLFF. Here the CDR3 DNA reads TGTGCCTGGAGTGATAGGGGGCTGAATGGTAATGAAAAACTGTTTTTT.

The chain joins TRBV29-1 to TRBJ2-1; a weak D match, TRBD1 (5 bases). The CDR3 totals 14 residues. V was shortened by 2 bases and J by 0 bases, with 8 bases between the two germline ends. The germline V gene encodes CDR1 SQVTM and CDR2 ANQGSEA. The CDR3 DNA reads as TGCAGCGTTGAAACAGGTTTCTCCTACAATGAGCAGTTCTTC. Amino acids: CSVETGFSYNEQFF.

The rearrangement uses TRBV10-1 and TRBJ1-1; D gene unclear. Germline loops: CDR1 WNHNN, CDR2 SYGVQD (reference sequence). Trimming took off 6 bases at V and 6 bases at J, with 8 bases between the two ends. The CDR3 has 11 residues. The CDR3 region has the DNA TGCGCCAGCAGGACCCGCCCTGAAGCTTTCTTT. Translated: CASRTRPEAFF.

The chain employs TRBV5-6 and TRBJ2-1; D uncertain. This CDR3 spans 15 amino acids. V gave up 0 bases and J gave up 3 bases, with 10 bases separating them. CDR1 is SGHDT and CDR2 is YYEEEE in the germline V gene. The CDR3 spells CASSLGPTSYNEQFF. Here the CDR3 DNA reads TGTGCCAGCAGCTTGGGGCCGACAAGCTACAATGAGCAGTTCTTC.